Many counts were recorded for the clone carrying this T cell receptor (beta chain). This entry is derived from a study of identical twins. TCRdb reanalysed the 5' RACE reads using MiXCR and keeps one entry per CDR3 protein. The table has about 660,000 distinct CDR3 sequences, roughly 8% seen once. V trimming: 6 bases; J trimming: 2 bases; junction bases outside the gene matches: 5. Germline CDR1 DFQATT, CDR2 SNEGSKA (reference sequence). The CDR3 extends over 13 amino acids. This same sample was also taken into another study, of yellow fever vaccine responses in identical twins.

The chain carries TRBV20-1 and TRBJ2-3; 7 bases agree with TRBD2. The source material was PBMCs. This TCR was recovered from a woman aged 18-29 years in good health. The CDR3 DNA is TGCAGTGCCGGGACTACCCTCACAGATACGCAGTATTTT. It specifies CSAGTTLTDTQYF.